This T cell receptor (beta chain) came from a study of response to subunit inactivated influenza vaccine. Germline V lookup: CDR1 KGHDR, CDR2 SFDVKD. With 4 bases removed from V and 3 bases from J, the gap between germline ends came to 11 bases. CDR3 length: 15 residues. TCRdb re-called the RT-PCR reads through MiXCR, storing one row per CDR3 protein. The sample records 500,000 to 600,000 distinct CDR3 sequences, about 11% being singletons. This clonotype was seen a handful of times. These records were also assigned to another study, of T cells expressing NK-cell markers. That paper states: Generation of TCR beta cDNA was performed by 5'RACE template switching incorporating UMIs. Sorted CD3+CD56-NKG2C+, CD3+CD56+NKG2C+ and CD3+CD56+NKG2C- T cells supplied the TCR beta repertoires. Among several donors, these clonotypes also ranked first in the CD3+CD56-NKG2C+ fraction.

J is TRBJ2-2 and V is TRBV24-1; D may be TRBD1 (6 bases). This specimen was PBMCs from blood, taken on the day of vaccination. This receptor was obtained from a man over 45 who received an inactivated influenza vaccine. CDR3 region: CATSDSGQYTGELFF. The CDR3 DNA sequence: TGTGCCACCAGTGACTCAGGACAGTACACCGGGGAGCTGTTTTTT.